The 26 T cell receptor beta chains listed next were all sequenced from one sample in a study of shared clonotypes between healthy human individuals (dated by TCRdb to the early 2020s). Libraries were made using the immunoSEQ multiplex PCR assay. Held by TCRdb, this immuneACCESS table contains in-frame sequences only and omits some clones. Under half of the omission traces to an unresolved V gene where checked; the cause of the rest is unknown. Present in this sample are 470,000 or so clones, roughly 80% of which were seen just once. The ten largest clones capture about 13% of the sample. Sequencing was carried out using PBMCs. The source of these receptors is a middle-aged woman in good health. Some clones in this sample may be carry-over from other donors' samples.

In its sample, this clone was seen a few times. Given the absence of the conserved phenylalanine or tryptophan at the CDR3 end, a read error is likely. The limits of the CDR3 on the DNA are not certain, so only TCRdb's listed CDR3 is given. CDR3 protein: CAWICGTGVLV. This sequence joins TRBV30 and TRBJ2-3; the table's D call of TRBD1 was not tested on the DNA. Germline-derived CDR1 and CDR2 are GTSNPN and SVGIG (reference sequence). 11 amino acids form the CDR3, both terminal residues included.

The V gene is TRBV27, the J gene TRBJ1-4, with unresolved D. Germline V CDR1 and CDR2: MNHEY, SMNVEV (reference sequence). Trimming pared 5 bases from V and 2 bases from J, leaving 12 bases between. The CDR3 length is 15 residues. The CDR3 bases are TGTGCCAGCAGTGCCCGCCGGAGGACTAATGAAAAACTGTTTTTT. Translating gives CASSARRRTNEKLFF.

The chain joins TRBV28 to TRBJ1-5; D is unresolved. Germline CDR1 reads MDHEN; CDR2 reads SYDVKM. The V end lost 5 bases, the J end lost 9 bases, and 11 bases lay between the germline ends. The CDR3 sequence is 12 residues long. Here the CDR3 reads CASSPKPRPQHF. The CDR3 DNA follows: TGTGCCAGCAGTCCAAAACCTCGGCCCCAGCATTTT.

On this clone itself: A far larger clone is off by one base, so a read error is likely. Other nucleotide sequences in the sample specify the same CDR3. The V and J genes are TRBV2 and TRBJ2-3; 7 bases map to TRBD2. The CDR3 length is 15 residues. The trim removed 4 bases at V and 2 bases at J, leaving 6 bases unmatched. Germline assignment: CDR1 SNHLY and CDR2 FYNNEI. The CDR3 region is CASSANSGTTDTQYF. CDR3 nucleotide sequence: TGTGCCAGCAGTGCGAACAGCGGGACCACAGATACGCAGTATTTT. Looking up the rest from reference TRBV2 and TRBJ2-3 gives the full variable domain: EPEVTQTPSHQVTQMGQEVILRCVPISNHLYFYWYRQILGQKVEFLVSFYNNEISEKSEIFDDQFSVERPDGSNFTLKIRSTKLEDSAMYFCASSANSGTTDTQYFGPGTRLTVL.

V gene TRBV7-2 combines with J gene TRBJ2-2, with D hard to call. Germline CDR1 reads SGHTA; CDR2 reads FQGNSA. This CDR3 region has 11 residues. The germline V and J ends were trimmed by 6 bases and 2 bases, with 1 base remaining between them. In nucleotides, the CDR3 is TGTGCCAGCAGAAACACCGGGGAGCTGTTTTTT. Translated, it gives CASRNTGELFF.

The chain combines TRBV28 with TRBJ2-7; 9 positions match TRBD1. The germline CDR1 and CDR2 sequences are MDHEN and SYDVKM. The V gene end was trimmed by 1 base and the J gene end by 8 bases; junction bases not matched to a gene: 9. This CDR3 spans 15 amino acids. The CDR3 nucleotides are TGTGCCAGCAGTTTATCCGGGACAGGGTTAGGCCAGCAGTACTTC. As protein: CASSLSGTGLGQQYF.

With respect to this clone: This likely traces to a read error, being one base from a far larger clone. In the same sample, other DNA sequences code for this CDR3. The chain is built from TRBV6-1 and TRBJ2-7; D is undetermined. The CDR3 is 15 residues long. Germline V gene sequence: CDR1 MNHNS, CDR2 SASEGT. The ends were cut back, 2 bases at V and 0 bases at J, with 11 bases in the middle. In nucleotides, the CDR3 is TGTGCCAGCAGTGAAAGAGCAACAAGCTCCTACGAGCAGTACTTC. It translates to CASSERATSSYEQYF.

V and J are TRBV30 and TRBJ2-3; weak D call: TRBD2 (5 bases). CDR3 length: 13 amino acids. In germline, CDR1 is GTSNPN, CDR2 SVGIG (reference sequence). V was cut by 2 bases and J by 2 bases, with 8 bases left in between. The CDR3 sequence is CAWSSGFTDTQYF. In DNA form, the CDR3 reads TGTGCCTGGAGTAGCGGATTCACAGATACGCAGTATTTT.

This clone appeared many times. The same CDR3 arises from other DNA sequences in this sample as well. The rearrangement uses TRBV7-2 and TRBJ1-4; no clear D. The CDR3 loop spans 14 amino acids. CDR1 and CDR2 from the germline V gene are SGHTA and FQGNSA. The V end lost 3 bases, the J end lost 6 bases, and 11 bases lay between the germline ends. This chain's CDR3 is CASSFRGWDEKLFF. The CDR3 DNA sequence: TGTGCCAGCAGCTTCCGGGGTTGGGATGAAAAACTGTTTTTT.

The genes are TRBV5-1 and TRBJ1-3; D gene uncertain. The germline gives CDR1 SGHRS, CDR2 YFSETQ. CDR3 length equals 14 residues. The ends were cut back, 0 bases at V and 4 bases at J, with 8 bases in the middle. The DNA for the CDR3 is TGCGCCAGCAGCTTGGCTGGGTCGGGAAACACCATATATTTT. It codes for CASSLAGSGNTIYF.

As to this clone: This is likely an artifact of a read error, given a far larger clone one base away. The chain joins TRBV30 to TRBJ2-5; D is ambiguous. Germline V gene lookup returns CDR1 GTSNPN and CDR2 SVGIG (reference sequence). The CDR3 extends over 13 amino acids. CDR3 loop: CARSDLDRETQYF. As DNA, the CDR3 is TGTGCCCGGAGTGATTTAGATAGGGAGACCCAGTACTTC.

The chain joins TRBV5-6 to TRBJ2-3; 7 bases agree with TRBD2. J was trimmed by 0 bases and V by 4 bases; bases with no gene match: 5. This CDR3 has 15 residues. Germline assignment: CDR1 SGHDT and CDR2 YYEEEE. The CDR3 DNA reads TGTGCCAGCAGCCGTAGCGGGTCTAGCACAGATACGCAGTATTTT. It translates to CASSRSGSSTDTQYF. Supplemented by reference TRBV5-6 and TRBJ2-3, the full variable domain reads DAGVTQSPTHLIKTRGQQVTLRCSPKSGHDTVSWYQQALGQGPQFIFQYYEEEERQRGNFPDRFSGHQFPNYSSELNVNALLLGDSALYLCASSRSGSSTDTQYFGPGTRLTVL.

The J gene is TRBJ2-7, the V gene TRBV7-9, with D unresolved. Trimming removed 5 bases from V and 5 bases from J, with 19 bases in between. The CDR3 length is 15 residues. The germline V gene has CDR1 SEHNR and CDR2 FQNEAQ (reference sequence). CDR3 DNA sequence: TGTGCCAGCAGCCGACGGTCTGGGTCGTCCCACGAGCAGTACTTC. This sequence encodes CASSRRSGSSHEQYF.

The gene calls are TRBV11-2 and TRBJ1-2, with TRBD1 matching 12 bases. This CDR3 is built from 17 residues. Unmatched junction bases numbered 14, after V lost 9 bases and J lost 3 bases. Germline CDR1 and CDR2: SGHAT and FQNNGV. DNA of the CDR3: TGTGCCAGTAGCACCGGGACAGGGGGCTCGGTGGACTATGGCTACACCTTC. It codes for CASSTGTGGSVDYGYTF.

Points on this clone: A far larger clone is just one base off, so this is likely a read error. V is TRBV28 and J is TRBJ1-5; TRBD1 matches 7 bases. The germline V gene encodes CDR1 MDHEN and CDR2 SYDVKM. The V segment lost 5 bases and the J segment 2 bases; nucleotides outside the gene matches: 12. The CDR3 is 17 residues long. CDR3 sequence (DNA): TGTGCCAGCAGTCTCAGGGGGGAGACAATAGGCAATCAGCCCCAGCATTTT. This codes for CASSLRGETIGNQPQHF.

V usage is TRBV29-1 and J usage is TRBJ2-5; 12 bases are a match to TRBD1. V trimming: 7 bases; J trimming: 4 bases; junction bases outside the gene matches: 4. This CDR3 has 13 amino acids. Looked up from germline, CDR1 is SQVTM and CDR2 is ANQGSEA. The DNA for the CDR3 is TGCAGCGCCCGGGACAGGGGGCGAGAGACCCAGTACTTC. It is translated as CSARDRGRETQYF.

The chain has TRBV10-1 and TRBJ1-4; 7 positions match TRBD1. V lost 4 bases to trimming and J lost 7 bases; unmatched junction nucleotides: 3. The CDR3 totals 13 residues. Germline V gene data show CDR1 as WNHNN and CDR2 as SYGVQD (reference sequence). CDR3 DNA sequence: TGCGCCAGCAGTGCGGACAGGACTGAAAAACTGTTTTTT. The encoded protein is CASSADRTEKLFF.

CDR3 amino acids: CASSVAQGYTDTQYF. The CDR3 region has the DNA TGTGCCAGCAGCGTAGCCCAGGGGTATACAGATACGCAGTATTTT. The chain joins TRBV9 to TRBJ2-3, with a possible D match to TRBD1 (6 bases). The V end was cut by 0 bases, the J end by 3 bases, with 11 bases between. From germline, CDR1 is SGDLS and CDR2 YYNGEE. CDR3 length: 15 amino acids.

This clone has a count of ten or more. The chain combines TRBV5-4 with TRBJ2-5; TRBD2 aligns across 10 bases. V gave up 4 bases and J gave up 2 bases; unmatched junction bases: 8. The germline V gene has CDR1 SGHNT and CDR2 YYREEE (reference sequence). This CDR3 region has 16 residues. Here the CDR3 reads CASSPWTSGEQETQYF. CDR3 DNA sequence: TGTGCCAGCAGCCCCTGGACTAGCGGAGAACAAGAGACCCAGTACTTC.

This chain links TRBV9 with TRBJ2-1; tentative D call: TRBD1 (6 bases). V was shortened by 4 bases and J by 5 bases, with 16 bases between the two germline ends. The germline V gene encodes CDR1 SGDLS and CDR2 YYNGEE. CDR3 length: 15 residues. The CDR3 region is CASSFGTSDHNEQFF. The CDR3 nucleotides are TGTGCCAGCAGCTTCGGGACATCGGACCACAATGAGCAGTTCTTC.

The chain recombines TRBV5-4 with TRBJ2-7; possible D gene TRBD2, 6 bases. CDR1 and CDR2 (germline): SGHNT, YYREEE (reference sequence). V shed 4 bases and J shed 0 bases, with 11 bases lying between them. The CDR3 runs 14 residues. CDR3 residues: CASSTRGSSYEQYF. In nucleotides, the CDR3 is TGTGCCAGCAGCACACGGGGGAGCTCCTACGAGCAGTACTTC.

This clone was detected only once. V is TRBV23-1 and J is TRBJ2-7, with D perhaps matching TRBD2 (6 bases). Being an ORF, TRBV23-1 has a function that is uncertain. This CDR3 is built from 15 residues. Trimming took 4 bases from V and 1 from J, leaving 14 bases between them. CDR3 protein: CASSRPRRASYEQYF. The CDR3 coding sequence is TGCGCCAGCAGTCGCCCCCGGAGGGCTTCCTACGAGCAGTACTTC.

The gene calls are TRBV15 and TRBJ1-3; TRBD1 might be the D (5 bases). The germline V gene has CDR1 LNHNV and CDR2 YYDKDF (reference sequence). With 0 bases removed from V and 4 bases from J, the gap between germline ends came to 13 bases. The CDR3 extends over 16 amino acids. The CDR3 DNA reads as TGTGCCACCAGCAGAGAACAGGTCTCAGCCGGAAACACCATATATTTT. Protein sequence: CATSREQVSAGNTIYF.

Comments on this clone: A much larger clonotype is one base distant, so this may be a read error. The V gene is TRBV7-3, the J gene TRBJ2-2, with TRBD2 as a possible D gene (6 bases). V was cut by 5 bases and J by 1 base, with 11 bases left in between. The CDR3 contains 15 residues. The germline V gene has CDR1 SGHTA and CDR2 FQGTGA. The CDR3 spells CASSPPGVNTGELFF. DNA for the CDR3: TGTGCCAGCAGCCCCCCGGGGGTGAACACCGGGGAGCTGTTTTTT.

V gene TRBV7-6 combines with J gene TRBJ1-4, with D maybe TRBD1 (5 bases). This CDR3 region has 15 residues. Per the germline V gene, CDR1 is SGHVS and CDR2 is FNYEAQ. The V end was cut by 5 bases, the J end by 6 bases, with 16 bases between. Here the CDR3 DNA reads TGTGCCAGCAGCCGGGACCGGACACCCTATGAAAAACTGTTTTTT. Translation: CASSRDRTPYEKLFF.

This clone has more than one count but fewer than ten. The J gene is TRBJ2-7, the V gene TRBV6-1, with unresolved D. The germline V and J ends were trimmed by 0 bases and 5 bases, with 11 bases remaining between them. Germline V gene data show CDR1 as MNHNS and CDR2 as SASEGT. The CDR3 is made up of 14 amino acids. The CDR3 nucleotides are TGTGCCAGCAGTGAAGCGTGGCGGAGAAACGAGCAGTACTTC. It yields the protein CASSEAWRRNEQYF.